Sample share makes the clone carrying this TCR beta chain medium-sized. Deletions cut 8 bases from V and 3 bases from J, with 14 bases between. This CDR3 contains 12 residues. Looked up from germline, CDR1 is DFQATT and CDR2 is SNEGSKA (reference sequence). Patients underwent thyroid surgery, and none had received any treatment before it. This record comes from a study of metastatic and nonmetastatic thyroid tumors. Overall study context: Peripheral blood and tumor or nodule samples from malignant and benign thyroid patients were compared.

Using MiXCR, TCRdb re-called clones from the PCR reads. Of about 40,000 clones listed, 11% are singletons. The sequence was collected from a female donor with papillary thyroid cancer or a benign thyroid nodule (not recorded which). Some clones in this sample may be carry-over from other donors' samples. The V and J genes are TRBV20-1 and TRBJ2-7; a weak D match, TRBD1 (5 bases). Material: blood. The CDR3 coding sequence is TGCAGTAAAACGGACATTAGCTACGAGCAGTACTTC. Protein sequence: CSKTDISYEQYF.